The clone carrying this T cell receptor beta chain came up a few times. With 2 bases removed from V and 4 bases from J, the gap between germline ends came to 12 bases. The CDR3 sequence is 14 residues long. Per germline, CDR1 SGHNT and CDR2 YYREEE (reference sequence). This specimen belongs to a study of blood T cell repertoires in COVID-19. The table came from immunoSEQ multiplex PCR; TCRdb's copy has only in-frame clones and leaves some out. The table has approximately 67,000 clones, 87% seen once. The chain employs TRBV5-4 and TRBJ2-5, with D perhaps matching TRBD2 (6 bases). This receptor was identified in an elderly woman with acute or convalescent COVID-19. The sequencing input was peripheral blood. The CDR3 is CASSFVGTSETQYF. DNA of the CDR3: TGTGCCAGCAGCTTCGTCGGGACTTCAGAGACCCAGTACTTC.